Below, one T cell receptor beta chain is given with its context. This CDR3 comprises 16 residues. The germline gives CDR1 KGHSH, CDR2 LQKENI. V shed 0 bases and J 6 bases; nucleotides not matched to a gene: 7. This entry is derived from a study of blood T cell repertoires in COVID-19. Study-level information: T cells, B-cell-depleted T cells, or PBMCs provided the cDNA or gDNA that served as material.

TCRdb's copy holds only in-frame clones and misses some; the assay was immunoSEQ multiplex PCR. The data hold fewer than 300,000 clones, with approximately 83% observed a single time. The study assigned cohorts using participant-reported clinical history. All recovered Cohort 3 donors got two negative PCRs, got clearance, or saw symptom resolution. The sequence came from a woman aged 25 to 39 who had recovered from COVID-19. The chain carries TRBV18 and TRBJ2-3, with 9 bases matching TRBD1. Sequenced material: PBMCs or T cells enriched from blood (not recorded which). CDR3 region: CASSPPLGQGLDTQYF. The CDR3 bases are TGTGCCAGCTCACCACCCCTCGGACAGGGGCTCGATACGCAGTATTTT.